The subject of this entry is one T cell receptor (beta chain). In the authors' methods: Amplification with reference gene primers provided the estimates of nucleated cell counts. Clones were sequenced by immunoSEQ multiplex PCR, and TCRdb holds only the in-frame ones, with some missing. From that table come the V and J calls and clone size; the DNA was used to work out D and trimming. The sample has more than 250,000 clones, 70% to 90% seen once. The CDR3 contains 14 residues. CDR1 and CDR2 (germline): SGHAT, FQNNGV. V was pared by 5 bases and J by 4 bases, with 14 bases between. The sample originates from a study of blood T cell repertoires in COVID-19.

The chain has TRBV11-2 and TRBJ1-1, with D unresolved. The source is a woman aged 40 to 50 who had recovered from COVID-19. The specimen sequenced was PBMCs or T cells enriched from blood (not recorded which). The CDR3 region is CASSQVTRGTEAFF. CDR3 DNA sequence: TGTGCCAGCAGCCAAGTTACGCGGGGCACTGAAGCTTTCTTT.